These T cell receptor beta chains were read from a single sample in a study of radiotherapy plus CTLA-4 blockade in lung cancer. Data came from immunoSEQ multiplex PCR; TCRdb stores just in-frame clones and leaves some out. The sample lists 11,000 to 15,000 clones, 80% to 90% occurring once. The sample here was peripheral blood, taken from a patient treated with radiotherapy plus ipilimumab. The receptors here all came from a human donor with non-small cell lung cancer that progressed on radiotherapy plus ipilimumab. Some clones in this sample may be carry-over from other donors' samples. CDR3s include the opening cysteine and the closing phenylalanine or tryptophan. A D gene is named only where the DNA matches it firmly. Clone size, where shown, is once, few, many, or a class for clones that have expanded.

TRBJ2-3	TRBV5-1	TRBD2	NA	CASVRGGSTDTQYF	TGCGCCAGCGTCCGGGGGGGTAGTACAGATACGCAGTATTTT
TRBJ2-2	TRBV5-1	NA	NA	CASSRGLRDTGELFF	TGCGCCAGCAGCCGAGGTTTACGCGACACCGGGGAGCTGTTTTTT
TRBJ2-1	TRBV19	NA	NA	CASSIDPGEQFF	TGTGCCAGTAGTATAGATCCCGGTGAGCAGTTCTTC
TRBJ1-4	TRBV11-2	NA	NA	CASSLVGTEEKLFF	TGTGCCAGCAGCTTAGTAGGGACTGAAGAAAAACTGTTTTTT
TRBJ2-1	TRBV11-3	TRBD2	NA	CASSLGNRGGSYNEQFF	TGTGCCAGCAGCTTAGGGAACCGGGGGGGGTCCTACAATGAGCAGTTCTTC
TRBJ2-1	TRBV10-3	TRBD2	NA	CAISDPESSGGQGNEQFF	TGTGCCATCAGTGACCCCGAATCTAGCGGGGGCCAGGGCAATGAGCAGTTCTTC
TRBJ2-3	TRBV6-5	NA	few	CASSYSQRRDTQYF	TGTGCCAGCAGTTACTCCCAGCGGAGGGATACGCAGTATTTT
TRBJ1-3	TRBV5-1	NA	NA	CASSLQGSGNTIYF	TGCGCCAGCAGCCTACAGGGATCTGGAAACACCATATATTTT
TRBJ2-1	TRBV4-2	NA	once	CASSQDPQGSYNEQFF	TGTGCCAGCAGCCAAGATCCGCAGGGATCCTACAATGAGCAGTTCTTC
TRBJ1-2	TRBV19	TRBD1	NA	CASRTGGGGYTF	TGTGCCAGTCGGACAGGGGGGGGCGGCTACACCTTC
TRBJ2-5	TRBV29-1	NA	NA	CSVRTGREETQYF	TGCAGCGTTAGAACAGGGCGGGAAGAGACCCAGTACTTC
TRBJ1-3	TRBV18	NA	NA	CASSPSGKGNTIYF	TGTGCCAGCTCACCATCAGGGAAAGGAAACACCATATATTTT
TRBJ2-3	TRBV7-9	TRBD2	NA	CASSSGTSDSDTQYF	TGTGCCAGCAGCTCAGGGACTAGCGATTCAGATACGCAGTATTTT
TRBJ2-7	TRBV29-1	TRBD1	NA	CSVGYRGTYEQYF	TGCAGCGTTGGATACAGGGGTACCTACGAGCAGTACTTC
TRBJ2-1	TRBV19	TRBD2	NA	CASSIRGAGGLYNEQFF	TGTGCCAGTAGTATCCGAGGGGCGGGGGGTCTTTACAATGAGCAGTTCTTC
TRBJ2-7	TRBV6-1	TRBD2	NA	CASSTSGALIYEQYF	TGTGCCAGCAGTACCAGCGGGGCCTTGATTTACGAGCAGTACTTC
TRBJ2-3	TRBV5-6	TRBD2	once	CASSPLAGVTDTQYF	TGTGCCAGCAGCCCCCTAGCGGGAGTGACAGATACGCAGTATTTT
TRBJ2-7	TRBV28	NA	NA	CASSFHVEQYF	TGTGCCAGCAGTTTTCATGTCGAGCAGTACTTC
TRBJ1-1	TRBV4-1	TRBD1	NA	CASSHLGQGLSEAFF	TGCGCCAGCAGCCATCTAGGACAGGGGTTATCTGAAGCTTTCTTT
TRBJ1-4	TRBV5-1	TRBD1	NA	CASSLGTRDSGEKLFF	TGCGCCAGCAGCTTGGGGACAAGGGACAGTGGGGAAAAACTGTTTTTT
TRBJ2-7	TRBV7-2	NA	NA	CASSPGPSPYEQYF	TGTGCCAGCAGCCCGGGTCCCTCGCCCTACGAGCAGTACTTC
TRBJ2-7	TRBV10-3	NA	NA	CAISDIGVGSYEQYF	TGTGCCATCAGTGATATAGGGGTAGGTTCCTACGAGCAGTACTTC
TRBJ1-6	TRBV19	TRBD1	NA	CASSIAIVDRDNSPLHF	TGTGCCAGTAGTATAGCCATCGTCGACAGGGATAATTCACCCCTCCACTTT
TRBJ2-7	TRBV27	NA	NA	CASSLSWGLNYEQYF	TGTGCCAGCAGTTTATCGTGGGGGCTTAACTACGAGCAGTACTTC
TRBJ2-7	TRBV21-1	NA	NA	CASKGQRSYEQYF	TGTGCCAGCAAAGGACAGCGATCCTACGAGCAGTACTTC
TRBJ2-1	TRBV7-8	NA	once	CASSLRGREQFF	TGTGCCAGCAGCCTCAGGGGACGTGAGCAGTTCTTC
TRBJ2-7	TRBV2	TRBD2	NA	CASSEARLAGEGEQYF	TGTGCCAGCAGTGAAGCGCGTTTAGCGGGAGAGGGGGAGCAGTACTTC
TRBJ1-2	TRBV4-1	TRBD1	once	CASSHSDRGRIHGYTF	TGCGCCAGCAGCCACTCGGACAGGGGGCGCATTCATGGCTACACCTTC
TRBJ2-2	TRBV6-1	TRBD2	NA	CASSESGLAGGDTGELFF	TGTGCCAGCAGTGAATCGGGACTAGCGGGGGGTGACACCGGGGAGCTGTTTTTT
TRBJ2-4	TRBV14	NA	NA	CASSQGAIQYF	TGTGCCAGCAGCCAGGGGGCCATTCAGTACTTC
TRBJ2-3	TRBV7-3	TRBD2	NA	CASSPSISLLAASTDTQYF	TGTGCCAGCAGCCCGTCGATTTCGCTACTAGCGGCTAGCACAGATACGCAGTATTTT
TRBJ2-7	TRBV5-1	NA	NA	CASSLLMSSSYEQYF	TGCGCCAGCAGCCTATTAATGTCAAGCTCCTACGAGCAGTACTTC
TRBJ2-1	TRBV7-2	NA	NA	CASSLLNNFNEQFF	TGTGCCAGCAGCTTATTAAACAATTTCAATGAGCAGTTCTTC
TRBJ2-6	TRBV29-1	NA	NA	CSASMSWGHGANVLTF	TGCAGCGCCTCCATGAGCTGGGGGCATGGGGCCAACGTCCTGACTTTC
TRBJ2-7	TRBV6-5	TRBD2	NA	CASRAGLVAYEQYF	TGTGCCAGCAGAGCGGGACTAGTGGCTTACGAGCAGTACTTC
TRBJ1-1	TRBV18	TRBD1	NA	CASSLPSTGRTEAFF	TGTGCCAGCTCACTACCGTCGACAGGGAGGACTGAAGCTTTCTTT
TRBJ2-1	TRBV9	TRBD2	NA	CASSATGTTYNEQFF	TGTGCCAGCAGCGCGACCGGGACTACTTACAATGAGCAGTTCTTC
TRBJ1-1	TRBV9	NA	NA	CASSPLEVTEAFF	TGTGCCAGCAGCCCACTGGAGGTTACTGAAGCTTTCTTT
TRBJ2-1	TRBV21-1	NA	NA	CASSKCDGPSRNEQFF	TGTGCCAGCAGCAAATGTGACGGCCCCTCGCGGAATGAGCAGTTCTTC
TRBJ2-5	TRBV2	NA	NA	CASSEDPGLQETQYF	TGTGCCAGCAGTGAGGATCCGGGTCTCCAAGAGACCCAGTACTTC
TRBJ1-2	TRBV7-2	TRBD1	few	CASSLGTGPYGYTF	TGTGCCAGCAGCCTAGGGACAGGGCCCTATGGCTACACCTTC
TRBJ2-7	TRBV28	NA	NA	CATNDRSYEQYF	TGTGCCACAAACGACAGGTCCTACGAGCAGTACTTC
TRBJ2-7	TRBV18	TRBD1	NA	CASSPPGQGFYEQYF	TGTGCCAGCTCACCACCAGGACAGGGTTTCTACGAGCAGTACTTC
TRBJ1-2	TRBV19	NA	NA	CASSRQGSSYGYTF	TGTGCCAGTAGTAGGCAGGGGAGTTCGTATGGCTACACCTTC
TRBJ2-5	TRBV11-1	TRBD2	NA	CATQRGAWETQYF	TGTGCTACCCAGCGGGGGGCCTGGGAGACCCAGTACTTC
TRBJ2-7	TRBV6-1	TRBD1	few	CASSETLGTGGLYEQYF	TGTGCCAGCAGTGAAACGCTAGGGACAGGGGGCCTCTACGAGCAGTACTTC